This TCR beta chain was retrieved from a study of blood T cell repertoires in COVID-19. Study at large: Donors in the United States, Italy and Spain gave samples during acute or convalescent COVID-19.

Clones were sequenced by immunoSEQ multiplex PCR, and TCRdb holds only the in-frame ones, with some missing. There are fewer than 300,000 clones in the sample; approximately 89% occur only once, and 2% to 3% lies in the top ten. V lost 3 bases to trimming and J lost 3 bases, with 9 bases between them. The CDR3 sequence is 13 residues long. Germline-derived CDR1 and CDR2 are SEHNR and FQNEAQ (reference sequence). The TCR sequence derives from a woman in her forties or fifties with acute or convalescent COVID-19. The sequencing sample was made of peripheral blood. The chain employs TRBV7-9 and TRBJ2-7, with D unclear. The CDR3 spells CASSFVVLYEQYF. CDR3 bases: TGTGCCAGCAGCTTCGTGGTACTCTACGAGCAGTACTTC.